Listed here is a single T cell receptor beta chain. This specimen belongs to a study of blood T cell repertoires in COVID-19. About the research overall: PBMCs, B-cell-depleted T cells, or T cells provided the cDNA or gDNA that made up the material.

The method was immunoSEQ multiplex PCR; TCRdb's version includes in-frame clones alone and lacks a portion of them. The top ten hold about a sixth of the sample, which has roughly 200,000 clones, roughly 84% seen once. This clonotype originated in an elderly woman with active or convalescent COVID-19. The material sequenced was peripheral blood.

CDR3 DNA: TGTGCCAGCAGCTTAGCGAAGGGGGCGCGAAACTATGGCTACACCTTC. It codes for CASSLAKGARNYGYTF. The V call is TRBV7-2, the J call TRBJ1-2; 7 nucleotides agree with TRBD1. After removal of 0 bases from V and 2 bases from J, the junction contained 6 bases not matched to a gene. The CDR3 runs 16 residues. Germline assignment: CDR1 SGHTA and CDR2 FQGNSA.